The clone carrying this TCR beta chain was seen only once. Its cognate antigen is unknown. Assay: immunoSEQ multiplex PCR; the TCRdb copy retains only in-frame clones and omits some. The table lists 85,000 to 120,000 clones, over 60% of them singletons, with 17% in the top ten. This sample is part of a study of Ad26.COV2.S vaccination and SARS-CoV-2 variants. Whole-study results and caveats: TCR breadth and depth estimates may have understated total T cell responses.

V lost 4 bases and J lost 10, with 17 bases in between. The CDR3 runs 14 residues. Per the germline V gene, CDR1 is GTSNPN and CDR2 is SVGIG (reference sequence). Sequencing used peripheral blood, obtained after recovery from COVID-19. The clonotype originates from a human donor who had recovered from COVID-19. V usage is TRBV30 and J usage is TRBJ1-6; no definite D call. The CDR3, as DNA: TGTGCCTGGAATTATGGACCCCGACAATCACCCCTCCACTTT. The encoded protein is CAWNYGPRQSPLHF.